This TCR beta chain originates from a study of T-cell reconstitution after alpha-beta-depleted transplantation in children. This clonotype was counted at least ten times. TCRbeta library construction was performed incorporating unique molecular identifiers. TCRdb fed the PCR reads into MiXCR, producing one record per CDR3 protein. The data contain some 300,000 distinct CDR3 sequences, 10% of them seen just once; the ten biggest clones take up 7.5%. Germline V gene sequence: CDR1 SGHRS, CDR2 YFSETQ. Deletions cut 3 bases from V and 9 bases from J, with 22 bases between. This CDR3 contains 15 residues. The sample consisted of PBMCs, taken before TCRalphabeta/CD19-depleted stem cell transplant. The TCR was taken from a boy in the first two years of life with acute myeloid leukemia, due to receive a stem cell transplant. This chain connects TRBV5-1 to TRBJ2-7; the D gene is possibly TRBD2 (5 bases). The CDR3 is CASSSGPRGLDGQYF. The CDR3 nucleotides are TGCGCCAGCAGCTCTGGACCTCGAGGGCTAGATGGGCAGTACTTC.